Following are 24 T cell receptor beta chains from one sample sequenced in a study of T cells in Graves' hyperthyroidism and ophthalmopathy (dated by TCRdb to between 2018 and 2020). The library was produced with multiplex PCR. TCRdb shows the sequencer as Illumina HiSeq 2000. TCR beta CDR3 regions were amplified from RNA transcripts. A first-round RT-PCR of the TCR CDR3 used the HTBI primer set with the Qiagen OneStep RT-PCR kit. Clones were called with MiXCR by TCRdb after fastp trimmed the public reads at Q25, and only in-frame beta chains were retained. Each CDR3 protein appears once, grouped with its most common genes and DNA. The sample data list nearly 600,000 distinct CDR3 sequences, and 11% to 15% of these were observed just once. The ten largest clones take up approximately 5.7% of the sample. The source material was blood. These receptors all stem from a woman under 40 with Graves' hyperthyroidism that later progressed to Graves' ophthalmopathy.

The rearrangement links TRBV7-9 to TRBJ1-2; no clear D gene. The germline gives CDR1 SEHNR, CDR2 FQNEAQ (reference sequence). CDR3 size: 13 residues. V dropped 5 bases and J dropped 5 bases, with 12 bases sitting between them. The CDR3 protein is CASSTPPPYGYTF. The CDR3 region has the DNA TGTGCCAGCAGCACCCCTCCGCCATATGGCTACACCTTC.

This clonotype has at least ten counts. The rearrangement joins TRBV5-1 to TRBJ2-1, with 12 nucleotides matching TRBD2. Germline values: CDR1 SGHRS, CDR2 YFSETQ. The CDR3 length is 19 residues. J gave up 6 bases and V 4 bases, and 17 bases lay outside the gene matches. CDR3 sequence (DNA): TGCGCCAGCAGCGGTACTGATGGACTAGCGGGAACGAGGGGCAATGAGCAGTTCTTC. It yields the protein CASSGTDGLAGTRGNEQFF.

This clonotype was found a few times. The chain carries TRBV5-1 and TRBJ2-7; 8 positions agree with TRBD1. Germline CDR1 and CDR2: SGHRS and YFSETQ. V was clipped by 5 bases and J by 3 bases; unmatched bases: 10. The CDR3 sequence is 15 residues long. This CDR3 reads CASRSGTGTLYEQYF. CDR3 nucleotide sequence: TGCGCCAGCAGATCCGGGACAGGCACCCTCTACGAGCAGTACTTC.

Turning to this clonotype: Given a much more abundant clone one base away, this may be a read error. The chain combines TRBV28 with TRBJ2-2; no firm D call. Germline lookup yields CDR1 MDHEN and CDR2 SYDVKM. The V and J ends lost 1 base and 2 bases respectively, with 8 bases between them. This CDR3 contains 15 residues. CDR3 nucleotide sequence: TGTGCCAGCAGTTTATATTCCCGTAACACCGGGGAGCTGTTTTTT. Protein: CASSLYSRNTGELFF.

The sample holds a few counts of this clonotype. The rearrangement joins TRBV12-5 to TRBJ2-2; tentatively, D is TRBD1 (6 bases). This CDR3 is 14 amino acids long. Germline values: CDR1 LGHNT, CDR2 FRNRAP. Trimming removed 6 bases from V and 5 bases from J, with 13 bases in between. The DNA for the CDR3 is TGTGCTAGTGGGGGGCAGGGGTGGACCGGGGAGCTGTTTTTT. Protein sequence: CASGGQGWTGELFF. The full variable domain, in which reference TRBV12-5 and TRBJ2-2 provide the parts outside the CDR3, is DARVTQTPRHKVTEMGQEVTMRCQPILGHNTVFWYRQTMMQGLELLAYFRNRAPLDDSGMPKDRFSAEMPDATLATLKIQPSEPRDSAVYFCASGGQGWTGELFFGEGSRLTVL.

V usage is TRBV19 and J usage is TRBJ2-7; TRBD1 or TRBD2 may be the D gene (5 bases each). Trimming left V 3 bases short and J 2 bases short, with 17 bases between. The CDR3 covers 16 residues. The germline V gene has CDR1 LNHDA and CDR2 SQIVND (reference sequence). The CDR3, as DNA: TGTGCCAGTAGTATTCACCGGGACCGCTTAACCTACGAGCAGTACTTC. It encodes CASSIHRDRLTYEQYF.

In this sample, this clonotype turned up many times. The CDR3 DNA sequence: TGTGCCAGCACCACGCTAGGCACTGAAGCTTTCTTT. Its protein product is CASTTLGTEAFF. This chain links TRBV28 with TRBJ1-1, with D uncertain. From germline, CDR1 is MDHEN and CDR2 SYDVKM. This CDR3 region has 12 residues. Deletions cut 7 bases from V and 4 bases from J, with 10 bases between.

Written as DNA, the CDR3 is TGTGCCAGCAGCGGGGAACAGCCTCAAGAGACCCAGTACTTC. This codes for CASSGEQPQETQYF. The V and J genes are TRBV9 and TRBJ2-5; D is unresolved. Between the trimmed V and J ends, which lost 3 bases and 2 bases, there was a span of 11 bases. Looked up from germline, CDR1 is SGDLS and CDR2 is YYNGEE. CDR3 size: 14 residues.

The CDR3 DNA follows: TGCAGTGCCAGACGGGTTTACACTGAAGCTTTCTTT. It yields the protein CSARRVYTEAFF. J is TRBJ1-1 and V is TRBV20-1, with unresolved D. The CDR3 covers 12 residues. Germline assignment: CDR1 DFQATT and CDR2 SNEGSKA (reference sequence). V dropped 6 bases and J dropped 3 bases, with 11 bases sitting between them.

Comments on this clonotype: A much larger clone differs by one base, so this may be a read error. V is TRBV7-2 and J is TRBJ2-7, with 11 nucleotides matching TRBD2. This CDR3 is built from 15 residues. Germline-derived CDR1 and CDR2 are SGHTA and FQGNSA. CDR3 sequence: CASSYSTSGTYDQYF. The CDR3 region has the DNA TGTGCCAGCAGCTATTCGACTAGCGGGACGTACGATCAGTACTTC.

Ten or more counts support this clonotype. The genes are TRBV4-1 and TRBJ2-7; D tentatively reads TRBD1 or TRBD2 (5 bases each). The germline CDR1 and CDR2 sequences are MGHRA and YSYEKL. The germline V and J ends were trimmed by 9 bases and 0 bases, with 18 bases remaining between them. The length of the CDR3 is 15 residues. CDR3: CASRNVRGPSYEQYF. For the CDR3, the DNA is TGCGCCAGTCGGAACGTACGGGGACCCTCCTACGAGCAGTACTTC.

This clonotype has a handful of counts. V gene TRBV25-1 combines with J gene TRBJ2-7, with 7 bases identical to TRBD1. The length of the CDR3 is 13 residues. Germline V gene lookup returns CDR1 MGHDK and CDR2 SYGVNS. The V gene end was trimmed by 2 bases and the J gene end by 3 bases; junction bases not matched to a gene: 1. CDR3: CASSEGTVYEQYF. CDR3 DNA sequence: TGTGCCAGCAGTGAAGGGACAGTCTACGAGCAGTACTTC.

This clonotype was picked up many times. The V and J genes are TRBV11-1 and TRBJ2-5; D is uncertain. V was shortened by 0 bases and J by 1 base, with 6 bases between the two germline ends. The germline V gene has CDR1 SGHAT and CDR2 FQDESV (reference sequence). The length of the CDR3 is 14 residues. In DNA, the CDR3 is TGTGCCAGCAGCTTAGCGGGCAGCCAAGAGACCCAGTACTTC. As protein: CASSLAGSQETQYF.

This clonotype was counted between two and nine times. This chain joins TRBV4-2 and TRBJ2-3; 12 bases line up with TRBD2. V shed 4 bases and J 2 bases; nucleotides not matched to a gene: 4. The CDR3 consists of 16 residues. The germline gives CDR1 LGHNA, CDR2 YNFKEQ. The CDR3 region has the DNA TGTGCCAGCAGCCCTCGACTAGCGGGAGACACAGATACGCAGTATTTT. As protein: CASSPRLAGDTDTQYF.

V usage is TRBV6-2 or TRBV6-3 and J usage is TRBJ2-4, with 7 bases matching TRBD1. Germline assignment: CDR1 MNHEY and CDR2 SVGEGT. The ends lost 7 bases at V and 0 bases at J; junction bases unmatched: 9. The CDR3 sequence is 16 residues long. CDR3 in DNA: TGTGCCAGCATCTCCGGGACAGCACTAGCCAAAAACATTCAGTACTTC. This translates into CASISGTALAKNIQYF.

This clonotype occurred many times. V gene TRBV27 combines with J gene TRBJ2-7; the match to TRBD2 covers 12 bases. The junction had 10 bases not matched to a gene; V was cut back by 4 bases and J by 3 bases. This CDR3 comprises 17 residues. The V gene's germline CDR1 is MNHEY and CDR2 SMNVEV (reference sequence). The CDR3 is CASSSGLAGRGIYEQYF. CDR3 nucleotide sequence: TGTGCCAGCAGTTCAGGACTAGCGGGACGGGGGATCTACGAGCAGTACTTC.

In this sample, this clonotype turned up a few times. The chain uses TRBV12-3 or TRBV12-4 and TRBJ1-2; D is ambiguous. CDR3 length: 12 residues. Trimming removed 11 bases at V and 14 bases at J, with 24 bases between. Here the CDR3 reads CASQSGSLSPTF. The CDR3 DNA is TGTGCCTCCCAGTCCGGGTCCTTATCCCCGACCTTC.

The rearrangement joins TRBV4-1 to TRBJ2-1, with 8 bases fitting TRBD1. Germline V gene data show CDR1 as MGHRA and CDR2 as YSYEKL. Trimming cost V 5 bases and J 5 bases; bases outside gene matches: 8. CDR3 length: 15 residues. CDR3 coding DNA: TGCGCCAGCAGCTCTCGGATGGGACAGGACAATGAGCAGTTCTTC. Protein sequence: CASSSRMGQDNEQFF.

This clonotype showed up many times. J is TRBJ2-5 and V is TRBV20-1; D uncertain. Germline V gives CDR1 DFQATT, CDR2 SNEGSKA (reference sequence). The CDR3 runs 13 residues. The CDR3: CLQSRADQETQYF. CDR3 in DNA: TGCCTGCAGTCCAGAGCAGATCAAGAGACCCAGTACTTC.

Concerning this clonotype itself: A much more abundant neighbour one base away suggests this may be a read error. No conserved phenylalanine or tryptophan is present at the end of the CDR3, so a read error is the likely explanation. The gene calls are TRBV11-1 and TRBJ2-3, with 8 positions matching TRBD2. The length of the CDR3 is 15 residues. Germline V gene lookup returns CDR1 SGHAT and CDR2 FQDESV (reference sequence). Trimming at V came to 3 bases and at J to 0 bases, leaving 2 bases not matched to a gene. CDR3: CASSFSGISTDTQYS. In nucleotides, the CDR3 is TGTGCCAGCAGCTTTAGCGGGATAAGCACAGATACGCAGTATTCT.

This clonotype was recorded many times. V is TRBV30 and J is TRBJ2-2; 8 bases fit TRBD2. Germline values: CDR1 GTSNPN, CDR2 SVGIG (reference sequence). The junction had 6 bases not matched to a gene; V was cut back by 0 bases and J by 9 bases. This CDR3 region has 14 residues. In nucleotides, the CDR3 is TGTGCCTGGAGTGTGGGGACTAGTGTGAGGGAGCTGTTTTTT. Its protein is CAWSVGTSVRELFF. The full variable domain, with the rest looked up from reference TRBV30 and TRBJ2-2, is SQTIHQWPATLVQPVGSPLSLECTVEGTSNPNLYWYRQAAGRGLQLLFYSVGIGQISSEVPQNLSASRPQDRQFILSSKKLLLSDSGFYLCAWSVGTSVRELFFGEGSRLTVL.

This clonotype was detected many times. This chain connects TRBV5-1 to TRBJ2-5; D might be TRBD2 (5 bases). V dropped 4 bases and J dropped 4 bases, with 11 bases sitting between them. The CDR3 is 13 amino acids. Germline values: CDR1 SGHRS, CDR2 YFSETQ. The CDR3 loop is CASSLRAVETQYF. The CDR3 DNA reads TGCGCCAGCAGCCTGCGGGCCGTAGAGACCCAGTACTTC.

This clonotype was counted ten times or more. J is TRBJ2-1 and V is TRBV20-1; 7 bases fit TRBD2. The CDR3 is 11 residues long. V lost 6 bases and J lost 5; bases outside the gene matches: 1. CDR1 DFQATT and CDR2 SNEGSKA come from the germline V gene (reference sequence). CDR3 sequence: CSAREDNEQFF. As DNA, the CDR3 is TGCAGTGCCCGGGAGGACAATGAGCAGTTCTTC.

This clonotype has at least ten counts. This chain uses TRBV28 with TRBJ1-2, with a tentative D call TRBD1 (5 bases). Trimming removed 4 bases at V and 0 bases at J, with 12 bases between. This CDR3 contains 15 residues. Germline CDR1 is MDHEN and CDR2 is SYDVKM. The CDR3 sequence is CASSYPGLANYGYTF. CDR3 sequence (DNA): TGTGCCAGCAGTTACCCGGGGCTAGCTAACTATGGCTACACCTTC.